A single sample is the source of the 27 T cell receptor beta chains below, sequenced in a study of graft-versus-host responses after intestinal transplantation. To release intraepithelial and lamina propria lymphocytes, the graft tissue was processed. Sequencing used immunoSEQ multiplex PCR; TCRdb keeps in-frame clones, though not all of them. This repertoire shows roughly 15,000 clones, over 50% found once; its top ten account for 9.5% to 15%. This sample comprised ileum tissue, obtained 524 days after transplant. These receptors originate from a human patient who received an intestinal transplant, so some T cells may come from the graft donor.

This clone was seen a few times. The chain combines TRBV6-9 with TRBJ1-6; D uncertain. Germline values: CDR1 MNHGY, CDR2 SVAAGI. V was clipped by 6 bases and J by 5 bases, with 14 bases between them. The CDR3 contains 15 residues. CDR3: CASRDGLRHNSPLHF. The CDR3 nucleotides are TGTGCCAGCAGAGACGGACTGCGTCATAATTCACCCCTCCACTTT.

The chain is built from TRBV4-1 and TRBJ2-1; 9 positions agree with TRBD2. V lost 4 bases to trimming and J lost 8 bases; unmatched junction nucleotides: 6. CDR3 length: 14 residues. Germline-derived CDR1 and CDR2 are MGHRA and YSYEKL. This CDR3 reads CASSRLAGRDEQFF. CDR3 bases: TGCGCCAGCAGCCGGCTAGCGGGGAGAGATGAGCAGTTCTTC.

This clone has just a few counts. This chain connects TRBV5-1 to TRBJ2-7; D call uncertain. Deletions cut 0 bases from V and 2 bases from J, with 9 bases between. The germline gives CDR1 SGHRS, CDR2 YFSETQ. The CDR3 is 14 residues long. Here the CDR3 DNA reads TGCGCCAGCAGCTTGGATCGACTGACCTACGAGCAGTACTTC. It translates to CASSLDRLTYEQYF.

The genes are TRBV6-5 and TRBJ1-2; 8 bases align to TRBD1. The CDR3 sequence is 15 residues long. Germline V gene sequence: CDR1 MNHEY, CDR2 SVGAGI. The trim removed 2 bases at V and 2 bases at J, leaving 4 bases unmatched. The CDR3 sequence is CASSYGQGGNYGYTF. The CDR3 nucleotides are TGTGCCAGCAGTTACGGACAGGGTGGGAACTATGGCTACACCTTC.

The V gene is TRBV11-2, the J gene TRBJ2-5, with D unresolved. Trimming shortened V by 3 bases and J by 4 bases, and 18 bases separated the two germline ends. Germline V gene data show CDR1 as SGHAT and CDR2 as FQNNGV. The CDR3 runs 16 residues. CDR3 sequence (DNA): TGTGCCAGCAGCTTTCGGCAAGCGCCCACGGGAGAGACCCAGTACTTC. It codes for CASSFRQAPTGETQYF. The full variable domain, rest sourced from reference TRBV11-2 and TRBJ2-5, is EAGVAQSPRYKIIEKRQSVAFWCNPISGHATLYWYQQILGQGPKLLIQFQNNGVVDDSQLPKDRFSAERLKGVDSTLKIQPAKLEDSAVYLCASSFRQAPTGETQYFGPGTRLLVL.

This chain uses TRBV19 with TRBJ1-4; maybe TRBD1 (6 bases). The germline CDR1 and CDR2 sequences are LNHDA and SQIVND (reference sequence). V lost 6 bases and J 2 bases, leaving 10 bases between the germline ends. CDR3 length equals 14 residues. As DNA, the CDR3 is TGTGCCAGTAGAGGGGGGGCTACTAATGAAAAACTGTTTTTT. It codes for CASRGGATNEKLFF.

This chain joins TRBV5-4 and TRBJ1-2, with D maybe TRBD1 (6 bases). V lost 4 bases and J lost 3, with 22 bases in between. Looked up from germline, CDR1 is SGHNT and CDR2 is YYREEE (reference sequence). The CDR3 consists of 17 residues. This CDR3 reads CASSPQGGFGFDYGYTF. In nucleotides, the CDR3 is TGTGCCAGCAGCCCCCAAGGGGGATTCGGGTTCGACTATGGCTACACCTTC.

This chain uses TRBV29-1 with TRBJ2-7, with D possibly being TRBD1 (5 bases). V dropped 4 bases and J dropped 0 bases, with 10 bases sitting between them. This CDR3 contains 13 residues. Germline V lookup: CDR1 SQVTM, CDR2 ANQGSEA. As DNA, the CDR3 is TGCAGCGTTGCGGCAGGGTACTCCTACGAGCAGTACTTC. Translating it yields CSVAAGYSYEQYF.

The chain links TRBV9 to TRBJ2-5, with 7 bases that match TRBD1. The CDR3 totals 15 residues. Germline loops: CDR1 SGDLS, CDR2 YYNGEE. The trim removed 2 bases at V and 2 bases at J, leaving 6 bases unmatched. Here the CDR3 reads CASSVLGQVQETQYF. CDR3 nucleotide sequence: TGTGCCAGCAGCGTCCTCGGACAGGTTCAAGAGACCCAGTACTTC. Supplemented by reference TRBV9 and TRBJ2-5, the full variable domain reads DSGVTQTPKHLITATGQRVTLRCSPRSGDLSVYWYQQSLDQGLQFLIQYYNGEERAKGNILERFSAQQFPDLHSELNLSSLELGDSALYFCASSVLGQVQETQYFGPGTRLLVL.

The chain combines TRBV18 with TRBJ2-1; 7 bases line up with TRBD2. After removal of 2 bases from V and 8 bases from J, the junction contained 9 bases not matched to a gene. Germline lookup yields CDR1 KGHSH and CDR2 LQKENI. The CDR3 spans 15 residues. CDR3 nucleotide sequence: TGTGCCAGCTCACCAGTGGCGGGGGAGGGCTATGAGCAGTTCTTC. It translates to CASSPVAGEGYEQFF.

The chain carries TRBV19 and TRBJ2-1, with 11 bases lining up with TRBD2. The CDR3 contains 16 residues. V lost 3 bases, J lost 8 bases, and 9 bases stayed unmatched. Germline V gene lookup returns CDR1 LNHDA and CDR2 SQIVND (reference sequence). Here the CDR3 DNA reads TGTGCCAGTAGTATTCGCCGACTAGCGGGGAGCCATGAGCAGTTCTTC. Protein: CASSIRRLAGSHEQFF.

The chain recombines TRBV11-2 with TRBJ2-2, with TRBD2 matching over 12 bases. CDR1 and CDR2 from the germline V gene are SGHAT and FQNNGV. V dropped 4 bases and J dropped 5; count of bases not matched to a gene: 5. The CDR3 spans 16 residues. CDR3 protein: CASSYTSGGRTGELFF. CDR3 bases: TGTGCCAGCAGCTACACTAGCGGGGGGAGAACCGGGGAGCTGTTTTTT. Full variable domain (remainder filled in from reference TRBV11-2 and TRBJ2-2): EAGVAQSPRYKIIEKRQSVAFWCNPISGHATLYWYQQILGQGPKLLIQFQNNGVVDDSQLPKDRFSAERLKGVDSTLKIQPAKLEDSAVYLCASSYTSGGRTGELFFGEGSRLTVL.

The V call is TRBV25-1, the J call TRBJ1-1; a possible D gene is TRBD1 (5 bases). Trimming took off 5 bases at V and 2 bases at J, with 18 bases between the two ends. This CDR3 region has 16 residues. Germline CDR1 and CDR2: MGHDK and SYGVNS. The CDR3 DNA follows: TGTGCCAGCAGTCCCAATTGGGGCAGATCTAACACTGAAGCTTTCTTT. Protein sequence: CASSPNWGRSNTEAFF.

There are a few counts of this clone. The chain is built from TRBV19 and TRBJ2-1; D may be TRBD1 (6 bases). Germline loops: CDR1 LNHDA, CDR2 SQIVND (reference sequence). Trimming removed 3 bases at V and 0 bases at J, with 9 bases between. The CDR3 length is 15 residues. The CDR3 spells CASSIGQNSYNEQFF. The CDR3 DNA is TGTGCCAGTAGTATTGGACAGAACTCCTACAATGAGCAGTTCTTC.

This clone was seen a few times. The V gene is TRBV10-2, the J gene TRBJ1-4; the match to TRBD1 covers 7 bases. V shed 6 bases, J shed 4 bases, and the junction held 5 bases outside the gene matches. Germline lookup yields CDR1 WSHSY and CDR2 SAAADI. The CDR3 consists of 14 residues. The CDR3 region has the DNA TGCGCCAGCAGATCGGGACAGCTTAATGAAAAACTGTTTTTT. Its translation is CASRSGQLNEKLFF.

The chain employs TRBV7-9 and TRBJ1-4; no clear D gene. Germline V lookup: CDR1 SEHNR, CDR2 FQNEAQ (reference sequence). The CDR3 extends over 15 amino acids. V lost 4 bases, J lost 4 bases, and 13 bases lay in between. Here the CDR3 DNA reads TGTGCCAGCAGCTCAACACCAACCTTTAATGAAAAACTGTTTTTT. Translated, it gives CASSSTPTFNEKLFF.

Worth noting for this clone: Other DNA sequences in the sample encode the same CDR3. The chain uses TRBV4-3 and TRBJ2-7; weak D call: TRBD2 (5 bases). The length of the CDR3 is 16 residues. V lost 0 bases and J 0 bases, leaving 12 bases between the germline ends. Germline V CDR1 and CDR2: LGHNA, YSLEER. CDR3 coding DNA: TGCGCCAGCAGCCAAGATCGTGGAGGCCTCTCCTACGAGCAGTACTTC. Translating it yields CASSQDRGGLSYEQYF.

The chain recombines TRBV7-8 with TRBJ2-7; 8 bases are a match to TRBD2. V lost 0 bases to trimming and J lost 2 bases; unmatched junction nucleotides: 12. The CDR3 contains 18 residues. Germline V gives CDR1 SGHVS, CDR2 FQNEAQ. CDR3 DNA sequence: TGTGCCAGCAGCTTAGCGGGAATTAGCGGGGCGTTTGCCTACGAGCAGTACTTC. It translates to CASSLAGISGAFAYEQYF.

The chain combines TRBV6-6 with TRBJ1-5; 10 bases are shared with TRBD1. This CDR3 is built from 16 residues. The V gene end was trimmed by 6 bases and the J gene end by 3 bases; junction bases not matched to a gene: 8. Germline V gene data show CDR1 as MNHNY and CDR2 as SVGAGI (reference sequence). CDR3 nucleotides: TGTGCCAGCAGCCCCGGGACAGGGGAGCCCAATCAGCCCCAGCATTTT. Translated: CASSPGTGEPNQPQHF.

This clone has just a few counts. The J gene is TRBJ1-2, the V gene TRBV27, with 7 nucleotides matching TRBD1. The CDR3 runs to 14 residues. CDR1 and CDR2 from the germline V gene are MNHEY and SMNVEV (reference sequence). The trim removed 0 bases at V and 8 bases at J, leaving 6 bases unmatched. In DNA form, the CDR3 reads TGTGCCAGCAGTTTATCCAGGGGGTACGAGGGCTACACCTTC. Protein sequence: CASSLSRGYEGYTF.

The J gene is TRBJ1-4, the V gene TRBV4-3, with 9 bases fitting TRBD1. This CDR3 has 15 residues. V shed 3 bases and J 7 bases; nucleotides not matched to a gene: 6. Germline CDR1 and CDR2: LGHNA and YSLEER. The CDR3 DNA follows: TGCGCCAGCAGCCAGGAGACAGGGGGTCGTGAAAAACTGTTTTTT. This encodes CASSQETGGREKLFF.

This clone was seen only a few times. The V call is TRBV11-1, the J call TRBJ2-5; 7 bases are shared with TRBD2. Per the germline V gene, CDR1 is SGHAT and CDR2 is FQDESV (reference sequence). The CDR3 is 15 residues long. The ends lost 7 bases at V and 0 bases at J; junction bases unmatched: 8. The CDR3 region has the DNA TGTGCCAGCACCCTAGACGGGGGGAACCAAGAGACCCAGTACTTC. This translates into CASTLDGGNQETQYF.

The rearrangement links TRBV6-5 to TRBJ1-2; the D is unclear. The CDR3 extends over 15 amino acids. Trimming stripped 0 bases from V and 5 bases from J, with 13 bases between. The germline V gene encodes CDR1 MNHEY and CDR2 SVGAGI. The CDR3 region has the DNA TGTGCCAGCAGTTACTCGCACGTCCCCGAGTATGGCTACACCTTC. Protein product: CASSYSHVPEYGYTF.

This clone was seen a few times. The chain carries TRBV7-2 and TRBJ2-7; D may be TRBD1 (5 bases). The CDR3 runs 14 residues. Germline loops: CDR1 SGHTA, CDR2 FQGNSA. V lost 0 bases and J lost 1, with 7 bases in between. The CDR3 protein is CASSLAPGSYEQYF. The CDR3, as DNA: TGTGCCAGCAGCTTAGCCCCAGGGTCCTACGAGCAGTACTTC.

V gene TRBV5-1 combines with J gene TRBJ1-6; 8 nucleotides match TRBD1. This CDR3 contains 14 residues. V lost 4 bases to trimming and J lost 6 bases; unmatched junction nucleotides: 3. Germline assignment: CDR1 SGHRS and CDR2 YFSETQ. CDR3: CASSPTGVNSPLHF. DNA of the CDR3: TGCGCCAGCAGCCCGACAGGGGTTAATTCACCCCTCCACTTT.

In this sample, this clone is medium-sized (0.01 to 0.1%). The CDR3 protein is CASSLRDSSYEQYF. CDR3 DNA sequence: TGTGCCAGCAGTCTGAGGGACAGCTCCTACGAGCAGTACTTC. This rearrangement joins TRBV6-6 to TRBJ2-7; 7 bases are a match to TRBD1. The CDR3 runs 14 residues. CDR1 is MNHNY, CDR2 SVGAGI, per germline (reference sequence). J lost 0 bases, V lost 5 bases, and 4 bases had no gene match.

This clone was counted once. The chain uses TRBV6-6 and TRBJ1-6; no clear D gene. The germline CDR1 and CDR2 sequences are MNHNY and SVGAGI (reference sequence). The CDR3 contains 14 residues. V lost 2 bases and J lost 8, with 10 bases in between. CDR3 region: CASSYVGEDSPLHF. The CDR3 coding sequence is TGTGCCAGCAGTTACGTCGGGGAGGATTCACCCCTCCACTTT.